One and the same sample provided the 31 T cell receptor beta chains below, sequenced in a study of T cells in Graves' hyperthyroidism and ophthalmopathy. Amplification of TCR beta CDR3 regions was performed using RNA transcripts as template. First-round RT-PCR with HTBI primers amplified the TCR CDR3 region. TCRdb processed the multiplex PCR reads anew with MiXCR; each CDR3 protein has one entry. The data show 500,000 to 800,000 distinct CDR3 sequences, with about 14% seen just once and approximately 12% held by the top ten. Input material: blood. Receptor source: a woman aged 50 to 60 with Graves' ophthalmopathy.

The rearrangement links TRBV28 to TRBJ2-3; D remains unclear. Trimming took off 3 bases at V and 0 bases at J, with 10 bases between the two ends. The germline V gene has CDR1 MDHEN and CDR2 SYDVKM. This CDR3 has 15 residues. In nucleotides, the CDR3 is TGTGCCAGCAGTTTTCGGCAGGAAAGCACAGATACGCAGTATTTT. It is translated as CASSFRQESTDTQYF.

This CDR3 reads CSAPVGRNYGYTF. As DNA, the CDR3 is TGCAGTGCTCCTGTTGGAAGGAACTATGGCTACACCTTC. This rearrangement joins TRBV20-1 to TRBJ1-2; D remains unclear. From germline, CDR1 is DFQATT and CDR2 SNEGSKA (reference sequence). Trimming shortened V by 5 bases and J by 2 bases, and 12 bases separated the two germline ends. The CDR3 is made up of 13 amino acids.

This clonotype was observed at least ten times. This chain joins TRBV5-1 and TRBJ1-5, with D perhaps TRBD1 (5 bases). CDR3 length: 17 amino acids. Germline CDR1 is SGHRS and CDR2 is YFSETQ. Trimming cost V 2 bases and J 5 bases, with 20 bases left between them. The CDR3 reads CASSLGAGGSGDQPQHF. The CDR3 region has the DNA TGCGCCAGCAGCTTAGGTGCCGGCGGGTCGGGGGATCAGCCCCAGCATTTT. The full variable domain, its missing parts supplied by reference TRBV5-1 and TRBJ1-5, is KAGVTQTPRYLIKTRGQQVTLSCSPISGHRSVSWYQQTPGQGLQFLFEYFSETQRNKGNFPGRFSGRQFSNSRSEMNVSTLELGDSALYLCASSLGAGGSGDQPQHFGDGTRLSIL.

The J gene is TRBJ1-2, the V gene TRBV7-8; 7 nucleotides match TRBD1. This CDR3 has 16 amino acids. The trim removed 2 bases at V and 0 bases at J, leaving 6 bases unmatched. CDR1 is SGHVS and CDR2 is FQNEAQ in the germline V gene. CDR3 residues: CASSLRTGDTNYGYTF. CDR3 DNA: TGTGCCAGCAGCTTAAGGACAGGAGACACTAACTATGGCTACACCTTC.

This clonotype appeared many times. This chain joins TRBV7-9 and TRBJ2-2; no firm D call. Per the germline V gene, CDR1 is SEHNR and CDR2 is FQNEAQ (reference sequence). V was cut by 8 bases and J by 4 bases, with 17 bases left in between. This CDR3 spans 15 amino acids. As DNA, the CDR3 is TGTGCCAGCTCCCAGGCGTCATTTGGCACCGGGGAGCTGTTTTTT. This codes for CASSQASFGTGELFF.

The V gene is TRBV15, the J gene TRBJ2-3, with 11 bases aligning to TRBD2. Germline-derived CDR1 and CDR2 are LNHNV and YYDKDF (reference sequence). This CDR3 contains 19 residues. V shed 0 bases and J 0 bases; nucleotides not matched to a gene: 8. The CDR3, as DNA: TGTGCCACCAGCAGAGACAGAGGGGCTAGCGGGGGGAGCACAGATACGCAGTATTTT. Protein sequence: CATSRDRGASGGSTDTQYF.

The rearrangement links TRBV4-3 to TRBJ2-1; 10 bases are shared with TRBD2. The germline V gene has CDR1 LGHNA and CDR2 YSLEER. Germline trimming cut 3 bases from V and 2 bases from J; bases unmatched to any gene: 7. The CDR3 is 17 amino acids. CDR3 DNA: TGCGCCAGCAGCCATGCCCTAGCGGGAGTGCCCTACAATGAGCAGTTCTTC. This encodes CASSHALAGVPYNEQFF.

This clonotype was observed a handful of times. The rearrangement joins TRBV5-1 to TRBJ2-2; 13 positions agree with TRBD2. This CDR3 is 16 amino acids long. Germline lookup yields CDR1 SGHRS and CDR2 YFSETQ. Trimming took 0 bases from V and 9 from J; bases not matched to a gene: 5. CDR3 bases: TGCGCCAGCAGCTTGGGACTAGCGGGAGGAGGCCGGGAGCTGTTTTTT. Translation: CASSLGLAGGGRELFF.

A few counts support this clonotype. The chain has TRBV19 and TRBJ1-5; D gene unclear. Trimming removed 3 bases from V and 0 bases from J, with 9 bases in between. The germline V gene has CDR1 LNHDA and CDR2 SQIVND (reference sequence). This CDR3 has 15 amino acids. The CDR3 nucleotides read TGTGCCAGTAGTATGGGGATACTTAGCAATCAGCCCCAGCATTTT. Its translation is CASSMGILSNQPQHF.

This clonotype has a count of ten or more. The genes are TRBV2 and TRBJ2-1; D gene unclear. Germline CDR1 and CDR2: SNHLY and FYNNEI. V gave up 3 bases and J gave up 0 bases, with 9 bases separating them. The CDR3 covers 15 residues. CDR3 loop: CASSDGDTSYNEQFF. The CDR3 DNA is TGTGCCAGCAGTGATGGGGATACCTCCTACAATGAGCAGTTCTTC.

This clonotype was recorded many times. The rearrangement links TRBV3-1 to TRBJ2-7; TRBD1 matches at 7 bases. J lost 2 bases, V lost 4 bases, and 11 bases had no gene match. From germline, CDR1 is LGHDT and CDR2 YNNKEL (reference sequence). The CDR3 has 16 amino acids. CDR3 loop: CASSRRAGTEPYEQYF. CDR3 DNA: TGTGCCAGCAGCCGACGCGCCGGGACAGAACCCTACGAGCAGTACTTC.

This clonotype was seen many times. This CDR3 is CASSLEVADNEQFF. The CDR3 nucleotides are TGTGCCAGCAGCTTAGAGGTAGCGGACAATGAGCAGTTCTTC. The chain combines TRBV7-2 with TRBJ2-1, with a weak D call TRBD2 (6 bases). The germline V gene encodes CDR1 SGHTA and CDR2 FQGNSA. V was shortened by 1 base and J by 5 bases, with 9 bases between the two germline ends. The CDR3 is made up of 14 amino acids.

This clonotype has only a few counts. The V gene is TRBV7-9, the J gene TRBJ2-5, with unresolved D. CDR3 length equals 14 residues. The germline V gene has CDR1 SEHNR and CDR2 FQNEAQ (reference sequence). Trimming removed 4 bases from V and 1 base from J, with 10 bases in between. This CDR3 reads CASSSVTSQETQYF. CDR3 bases: TGTGCCAGCAGCTCTGTGACTTCCCAAGAGACCCAGTACTTC.

In this sample, this clonotype turned up many times. The V call is TRBV20-1, the J call TRBJ1-2; 11 bases map to TRBD1. There are 14 residues in the CDR3. Germline V gene lookup returns CDR1 DFQATT and CDR2 SNEGSKA (reference sequence). The J segment lost 3 bases and the V segment lost 1 base, leaving 1 base of the junction unmatched. In DNA form, the CDR3 reads TGCAGTGCTAGAGGGGGACAGGGGGACTATGGCTACACCTTC. This sequence encodes CSARGGQGDYGYTF.

CDR3 sequence (DNA): TGTGCCAGCAGCGGCGGCCCATTTAGGGGGAATGAGCAGTTCTTC. This sequence encodes CASSGGPFRGNEQFF. This rearrangement joins TRBV9 to TRBJ2-1, with a weak D call TRBD1 (6 bases). Germline loops: CDR1 SGDLS, CDR2 YYNGEE. The CDR3 runs to 15 residues. Trimming took off 3 bases at V and 7 bases at J, with 17 bases between the two ends.

This clonotype appeared many times. This rearrangement joins TRBV12-5 to TRBJ2-1, with 7 bases aligning to TRBD1. This CDR3 contains 13 residues. V lost 6 bases to trimming and J lost 6 bases; unmatched junction nucleotides: 5. Looked up from germline, CDR1 is LGHNT and CDR2 is FRNRAP. In DNA form, the CDR3 reads TGTGCTAGTGGACAAAGGGGGCTCAATGAGCAGTTCTTC. Amino acids: CASGQRGLNEQFF.

This clonotype was recorded many times. The J gene is TRBJ1-1, the V gene TRBV7-2, with D unclear. The CDR3 length is 14 residues. The V and J ends lost 2 bases and 2 bases respectively, with 9 bases between them. The germline gives CDR1 SGHTA, CDR2 FQGNSA. DNA of the CDR3: TGTGCCAGCAGCTTATTGCAGGCAAACACTGAAGCTTTCTTT. It specifies CASSLLQANTEAFF.

V gene TRBV2 combines with J gene TRBJ2-1; D is unresolved. Germline loops: CDR1 SNHLY, CDR2 FYNNEI. The CDR3 runs 13 residues. V lost 4 bases to trimming and J lost 5 bases, with 9 bases between them. Written as DNA, the CDR3 is TGTGCCAGCAGTGCATATAGGAACAATGAGCAGTTCTTC. It codes for CASSAYRNNEQFF.

The genes are TRBV20-1 and TRBJ2-1, with D possibly being TRBD1 (5 bases). V was pared by 6 bases and J by 6 bases, with 21 bases between. Germline-derived CDR1 and CDR2 are DFQATT and SNEGSKA (reference sequence). This CDR3 has 15 amino acids. The CDR3, as DNA: TGCAGTGCCCCTCTTGGGTGGGGCCTCTCCAATGAGCAGTTCTTC. Translation: CSAPLGWGLSNEQFF.

In this sample, this clonotype turned up many times. The genes are TRBV19 and TRBJ2-3, with D perhaps given as TRBD1 or TRBD2 (6 bases each). The CDR3 has 18 amino acids. Germline CDR1 reads LNHDA; CDR2 reads SQIVND (reference sequence). V lost 4 bases to trimming and J lost 0 bases, with 20 bases between them. The chain's CDR3 is CASSNPRGGNHSTDTQYF. The CDR3 bases are TGTGCCAGTAGTAACCCCAGGGGAGGCAACCATAGCACAGATACGCAGTATTTT. The full variable domain, completed using reference TRBV19 and TRBJ2-3, is DGGITQSPKYLFRKEGQNVTLSCEQNLNHDAMYWYRQDPGQGLRLIYYSQIVNDFQKGDIAEGYSVSREKKESFPLTVTSAQKNPTAFYLCASSNPRGGNHSTDTQYFGPGTRLTVL.

In its sample, this clonotype was seen many times. The V gene is TRBV30, the J gene TRBJ2-1; D ambiguous. This CDR3 is 13 amino acids long. Per germline, CDR1 GTSNPN and CDR2 SVGIG (reference sequence). The V gene lost 2 bases and the J gene lost 8 bases, with 13 bases spanning the gap. CDR3 sequence reads: CAWSNFGVDEQFF. DNA of the CDR3: TGTGCCTGGAGTAACTTCGGCGTAGATGAGCAGTTCTTC.

The chain joins TRBV15 to TRBJ1-2; D not resolved. Trimming shortened V by 4 bases and J by 8 bases, and 8 bases separated the two germline ends. The CDR3 runs 11 residues. Germline V lookup: CDR1 LNHNV, CDR2 YYDKDF (reference sequence). DNA for the CDR3: TGTGCCACCAGCAACGGCGGGGGCTACACCTTC. Residues: CATSNGGGYTF.

This clonotype occurred many times. This sequence joins TRBV20-1 and TRBJ2-7; TRBD2 matches at 11 bases. The CDR3 sequence is 15 residues long. Trimming at V came to 2 bases and at J to 4 bases, leaving 7 bases not matched to a gene. Germline lookup yields CDR1 DFQATT and CDR2 SNEGSKA (reference sequence). CDR3 residues: CSARPLTSGKYEQYF. The CDR3 coding sequence is TGCAGTGCTAGACCCTTGACTAGCGGGAAATACGAGCAGTACTTC.

The J gene is TRBJ1-4, the V gene TRBV7-6; D not certain. The germline V gene encodes CDR1 SGHVS and CDR2 FNYEAQ. The CDR3 is made up of 13 amino acids. The V end lost 2 bases, the J end lost 7 bases, and 8 bases lay between the germline ends. The CDR3 region has the DNA TGTGCCAGCAGCTTATTGGCAGCTGAAAAACTGTTTTTT. Protein product: CASSLLAAEKLFF.

V gene TRBV3-1 combines with J gene TRBJ2-7; 9 nucleotides align to TRBD2. The CDR3 consists of 17 residues. Germline loops: CDR1 LGHDT, CDR2 YNNKEL (reference sequence). V gave up 2 bases and J gave up 2 bases; unmatched junction bases: 10. Here the CDR3 DNA reads TGTGCCAGCAGCCAACCCCTACGAATAGCGGGAGCCTACGAGCAGTACTTC. Protein sequence: CASSQPLRIAGAYEQYF.

The chain uses TRBV27 and TRBJ1-6; D gene unclear. CDR1 and CDR2 (germline): MNHEY, SMNVEV (reference sequence). The CDR3 runs 15 residues. V was cut by 3 bases and J by 6 bases, with 12 bases left in between. CDR3 bases: TGTGCCAGCAGTTTTGTAGGGCCGAGTAATTCACCCCTCCACTTT. Translating gives CASSFVGPSNSPLHF.

There are many counts of this clonotype. The V call is TRBV20-1, the J call TRBJ1-1; 9 positions agree with TRBD1. CDR3 length: 18 residues. The junction had 13 bases not matched to a gene; V was cut back by 0 bases and J by 2 bases. Per the germline V gene, CDR1 is DFQATT and CDR2 is SNEGSKA (reference sequence). The CDR3 nucleotides are TGCAGTGCTAGAGACCCTTGGGGACGACAGGGGGGAAACACTGAAGCTTTCTTT. Encoded protein: CSARDPWGRQGGNTEAFF.

The genes are TRBV27 and TRBJ2-3, with 7 nucleotides matching TRBD2. CDR3 length equals 19 residues. The junction had 18 bases not matched to a gene; V was cut back by 4 bases and J by 2 bases. Looked up from germline, CDR1 is MNHEY and CDR2 is SMNVEV (reference sequence). The CDR3 DNA reads TGTGCCAGCAGTTCCACCCGATTTCCTCTAGCGGACAACACAGATACGCAGTATTTT. It encodes CASSSTRFPLADNTDTQYF.

This chain joins TRBV18 and TRBJ2-7; no clear D. The germline V and J ends were trimmed by 3 bases and 2 bases, with 11 bases remaining between them. Germline CDR1 KGHSH, CDR2 LQKENI. The CDR3 runs 14 residues. CDR3 sequence (DNA): TGTGCCAGCTCACCTTTGTCAGGCCCCTACGAGCAGTACTTC. Translated, it gives CASSPLSGPYEQYF.

This clonotype showed up just a few times. The chain has TRBV19 and TRBJ2-3; 7 nucleotides align to TRBD2. CDR1 is LNHDA and CDR2 is SQIVND in the germline V gene (reference sequence). The CDR3 sequence is 16 residues long. The V segment lost 3 bases and the J segment 4 bases; nucleotides outside the gene matches: 10. For the CDR3, the DNA is TGTGCCAGTAGTATCTCGAGGCGGGAGATATCAGATACGCAGTATTTT. As protein: CASSISRREISDTQYF.

The rearrangement links TRBV13 to TRBJ2-3, with 8 bases identical to TRBD2. CDR1 is PRHDT, CDR2 FYEKMQ, per germline (reference sequence). The CDR3 totals 15 residues. The ends lost 0 bases at V and 4 bases at J; junction bases unmatched: 3. The CDR3 DNA follows: TGTGCCAGCAGCTTAGGTATAGCGGGGTCAGATACGCAGTATTTT. It encodes CASSLGIAGSDTQYF.